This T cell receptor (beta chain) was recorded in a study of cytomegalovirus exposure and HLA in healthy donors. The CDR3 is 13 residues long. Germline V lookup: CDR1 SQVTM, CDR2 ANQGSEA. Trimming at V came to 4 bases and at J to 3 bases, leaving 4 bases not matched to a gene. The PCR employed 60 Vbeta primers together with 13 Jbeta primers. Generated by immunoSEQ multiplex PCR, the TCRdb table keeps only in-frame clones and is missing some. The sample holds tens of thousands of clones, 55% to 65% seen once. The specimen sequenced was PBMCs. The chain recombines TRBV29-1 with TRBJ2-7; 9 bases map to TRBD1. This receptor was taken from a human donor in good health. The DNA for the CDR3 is TGCAGCGTTGGGCCGGACAGGGGCTACGAGCAGTACTTC. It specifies CSVGPDRGYEQYF.